This T cell receptor (beta chain) was retrieved from a study of T cells in Graves' hyperthyroidism and ophthalmopathy. Findings of the study overall: Within blood appeared most thyroid clonotypes that had expanded above 0.001.

On this clonotype: Its antigen is unknown.

Diagnoses rested on clinical symptoms, serum thyroxine and TRAb, thyroid ultrasound and orbital computed tomography. Approximately 10 ml of fresh peripheral blood supplied the PBMCs. V was clipped by 8 bases and J by 9 bases, with 25 bases between them. The CDR3 runs to 15 residues. Germline values: CDR1 LNHDA, CDR2 SQIVND (reference sequence). From RNA transcripts, TCR beta CDR3 regions were amplified. An initial round of RT-PCR targeting the TCR CDR3 relied on the HTBI primer set. TCRdb passed the multiplex PCR reads through MiXCR, listing each CDR3 protein once. This repertoire shows around 34,000 distinct CDR3 sequences, around half found once; its top ten account for under 30%.

The clonotype comes from a woman aged 40 to 55 with Graves' ophthalmopathy. The sequenced material came from blood. The J gene is TRBJ2-5, the V gene TRBV19, with a weak D call TRBD2 (5 bases). The CDR3 DNA sequence: TGTGCCAGTGGGAGTTTGGGGTCGGGCAATCAGCCCCAGTACTTC. This gives the protein CASGSLGSGNQPQYF.